What follows are 11 T cell receptor beta chains derived from one specimen sequenced in a study of tumor-infiltrating lymphocytes in primary liver carcinoma. Between roughly 17 and 30 mg of unsorted bulk tissue served as the source from which RNA and DNA were co-extracted. The template, roughly 550 ng total RNA, yielded TCR beta cDNA made with a constant-region primer. What produced the TCR beta libraries was three nested multiplex PCR rounds using slightly modified ARM-PCR. With TRBV1-TRBV30 forward primers and a C-beta reverse primer, the first two PCR rounds were run for around 11 cycles each. Each CDR3 protein is one row after TCRdb ran MiXCR on the multiplex PCR reads. The sample records 40,000 to 60,000 distinct CDR3 sequences, just over 70% being singletons. The specimen sequenced was liver tumor tissue from sampling region 5. Subset here: tumor region T5, tumor centre. All receptors derive from a man aged 40-49 years with primary liver carcinoma and hepatitis B virus infection.

The V and J genes are TRBV6-2 or TRBV6-3 and TRBJ2-3; D is perhaps TRBD2 (5 bases). Germline loops: CDR1 MNHEY, CDR2 SVGEGT. The CDR3 is 14 amino acids. Trimming took off 2 bases at V and 12 bases at J, with 18 bases between the two ends. CDR3 in amino acids: CASSYRDETDAQYF. In DNA form, the CDR3 reads TGTGCCAGCAGTTACCGGGATGAAACAGATGCACAGTATTTT.

V gene TRBV11-2 combines with J gene TRBJ2-1, with 7 positions matching TRBD2. The CDR3 totals 15 residues. Germline loops: CDR1 SGHAT, CDR2 FQNNGV. Trimming cost V 2 bases and J 6 bases; bases outside gene matches: 7. The CDR3 reads CASSLSAGGVNEQFF. CDR3 bases: TGTGCCAGCAGCTTATCAGCTGGGGGGGTCAATGAGCAGTTCTTC.

As to this clonotype: A clone one base away is much larger, so this may be a read error. The gene calls are TRBV28 and TRBJ2-3; D may match TRBD1 or TRBD2 (5 bases each). V was pared by 8 bases and J by 11 bases, with 32 bases between. The CDR3 has 17 amino acids. Germline-derived CDR1 and CDR2 are MDHEN and SYDVKM. This CDR3 reads CASGLSGAGTLGVGQYF. Here the CDR3 DNA reads TGTGCCAGCGGCCTATCCGGAGCAGGGACCCTGGGTGTTGGGCAGTATTTT.

This clonotype was recorded many times. The rearrangement uses TRBV28 and TRBJ2-7; the match to TRBD1 covers 7 bases. Trimming cost V 6 bases and J 4 bases; bases outside gene matches: 9. In germline, CDR1 is MDHEN, CDR2 SYDVKM. The CDR3 contains 14 residues. The CDR3 nucleotides are TGTGCCAGCAGCCCCCAGACAGGGTGGTACGAGCAGTACTTC. Residues: CASSPQTGWYEQYF.

This sequence joins TRBV7-8 and TRBJ1-2; D not certain. Germline CDR1 SGHVS, CDR2 FQNEAQ. CDR3 length: 14 residues. The V end lost 6 bases, the J end lost 3 bases, and 14 bases lay between the germline ends. CDR3 DNA: TGTGCCAGCAGTATCCGGGGTGCGGACTATGGCTACACCTTC. Translated, it gives CASSIRGADYGYTF.

About this clonotype itself: One junction end disagrees with the germline gene, perhaps due to a read error. The V call is TRBV19, the J call TRBJ1-1; the D gene is possibly TRBD1 (5 bases). Germline V gene sequence: CDR1 LNHDA, CDR2 SQIVND (reference sequence). There are 12 residues in the CDR3. For the CDR3, the DNA is TGTGCCAGTCCTTACAGGAACACTGAAACTTTCTTT. Residues: CASPYRNTETFF. Complete variable domain (other parts from reference TRBV19 and TRBJ1-1): DGGITQSPKYLFRKEGQNVTLSCEQNLNHDAMYWYRQDPGQGLRLIYYSQIVNDFQKGDIAEGYSVSREKKESFPLTVTSAQKNPTAFYLCASPYRNTETFFGQGTRLTVV.

About this clonotype: A much larger clone differs from this one at a single base, so this may be a read error. This likely comes from a read error, as the CDR3 has no conserved phenylalanine or tryptophan at its end. This chain uses TRBV28 with TRBJ2-7; D remains ambiguous. CDR1 is MDHEN and CDR2 is SYDVKM in the germline V gene. The V and J ends lost 5 bases and 6 bases respectively, with 17 bases between them. The CDR3 is made up of 14 amino acids. The CDR3 loop is CASSTIGIGSEQYS. The CDR3 region has the DNA TGTGCCAGCAGTACGATTGGGATCGGGTCCGAGCAGTACTCC.

A remark on this clonotype: At one boundary the junction diverges from the germline segment, which might be a read error. The chain links TRBV27 to TRBJ1-2; possibly TRBD1 for D (5 bases). This CDR3 has 13 residues. From germline, CDR1 is MNHEY and CDR2 SMNVEV (reference sequence). This CDR3 is CASSLGGDYGYAF. The DNA of the CDR3 is TGTGCCAGCAGCCTCGGAGGGGACTATGGCTACGCCTTC.

In this sample, this clonotype turned up once. No conserved phenylalanine or tryptophan ends this CDR3, so it is likely a read error. The limits of the CDR3 on the DNA are not certain, so only TCRdb's listed CDR3 is given. The chain is built from TRBV11-2 and TRBJ2-7; the table's TRBD2 call for D was not verified on the DNA. CDR1 is SGHAT, CDR2 FQNNGV, per germline. The CDR3 is 13 amino acids long, termini counted. The CDR3 loop reads CASSLSELASQYL.

For this clonotype: The junction departs from the called germline gene at one end, perhaps through a read error. The chain couples TRBV10-1 to TRBJ2-1, with 11 positions matching TRBD2. The germline gives CDR1 WNHNN, CDR2 SYGVQD (reference sequence). This CDR3 is 14 amino acids long. In DNA, the CDR3 is TGCGCCAGCAGTCTAACTAGCGGGAGTCGTGAGCAGTTATTC. Protein product: CASSLTSGSREQLF.

Details on this clonotype: A read error may be the cause here, since a much bigger clone is one base away. The rearrangement uses TRBV12-3 or TRBV12-4 and TRBJ2-1, with D perhaps TRBD2 (5 bases). The CDR3 spans 15 residues. V lost 0 bases and J 6 bases, leaving 12 bases between the germline ends. The DNA of the CDR3 is TGTGCCAGCAGTTTAGCGCGAGAAGGAGGCAATGAGCAGTTCTTC. Its protein is CASSLAREGGNEQFF.